These T cell receptor beta chains were read from a single sample in a study of blood T cell repertoires in COVID-19. The method was immunoSEQ multiplex PCR; TCRdb's version includes in-frame clones alone and lacks a portion of them. The table has 130,000 or so clones, 84% seen once. Sequencing was performed on peripheral blood. These TCRs come from a woman aged 55-70 years with acute or convalescent COVID-19. Both conserved end residues are part of each CDR3. The D gene is left open where the match is weak. Clone size, where shown, is once, few, many, or a class for clones that have expanded.

V gene	clone size	J gene	D gene	CDR3 protein	CDR3 DNA
TRBV5-8	.	TRBJ1-2	.	CASSLQEHYGYTF	TGTGCCAGCAGCTTACAGGAGCACTATGGCTACACCTTC
TRBV2	.	TRBJ2-2	TRBD2	CASSEERGGLTGELFF	TGTGCCAGCAGTGAGGAGCGGGGGGGCCTAACCGGGGAGCTGTTTTTT
TRBV3-1/TRBV3-2	.	TRBJ2-7	TRBD1	CASSRRTGYYEQYF	TGTGCCAGCAGCCGCAGGACAGGTTACTACGAGCAGTACTTC
TRBV4-2	.	TRBJ1-1	TRBD1	CASSRGTANTEAFF	TGTGCCAGCAGCCGAGGGACAGCGAACACTGAAGCTTTCTTT
TRBV7-3	.	TRBJ2-5	TRBD1	CASSVTGRETQYF	TGTGCCAGCAGCGTGACAGGGAGAGAGACCCAGTACTTC
TRBV7-9	.	TRBJ1-2	TRBD1	CASAQQGPYYGYTF	TGTGCCAGCGCCCAACAGGGGCCCTACTATGGCTACACCTTC
TRBV7-2	.	TRBJ1-6	.	CASSLDPPVYNSPLHF	TGTGCCAGCAGCTTAGACCCCCCGGTCTATAATTCACCCCTCCACTTT
TRBV25-1	.	TRBJ1-6	TRBD1	CASSTDRAFNSPLHF	TGTGCCAGCAGTACAGACAGGGCCTTTAATTCACCCCTCCACTTT
TRBV7-8	.	TRBJ2-2	.	CASSPGTYTGELFF	TGTGCCAGCAGCCCCGGGACTTACACCGGGGAGCTGTTTTTT
TRBV9	.	TRBJ2-6	TRBD1	CASSVADRAGANVLTF	TGTGCCAGCAGCGTAGCCGACAGGGCTGGGGCCAACGTCCTGACTTTC
TRBV27	.	TRBJ1-6	.	CASSLFVTGNSPLHF	TGTGCCAGCAGTTTATTCGTAACCGGGAATTCACCCCTCCACTTT
TRBV7-3	.	TRBJ1-1	TRBD1	CASSLTGGAYTEAFF	TGTGCCAGCAGCTTAACAGGGGGCGCGTACACTGAAGCTTTCTTT
TRBV19	.	TRBJ1-2	TRBD1	CASSPGVQGAGGYTF	TGTGCCAGTAGTCCGGGAGTACAGGGGGCAGGAGGCTACACCTTC
TRBV2	.	TRBJ1-5	.	CASSELSGRFGNQPQHF	TGTGCCAGCAGTGAGTTGAGCGGGAGGTTTGGGAATCAGCCCCAGCATTTT
TRBV29-1	.	TRBJ2-2	.	CSVGGAGGRNTGELFF	TGCAGCGTTGGGGGTGCGGGCGGACGTAACACCGGGGAGCTGTTTTTT
TRBV27	.	TRBJ2-3	.	CASSWGGGNTQYF	TGTGCCAGCAGCTGGGGGGGCGGTAATACGCAGTATTTT
TRBV7-2	.	TRBJ1-6	TRBD1	CASSTWTGGNSPLHF	TGTGCCAGCAGCACCTGGACAGGAGGTAATTCACCCCTCCACTTT
TRBV12-3/TRBV12-4	.	TRBJ1-2	.	CASRRASSYGYTF	TGTGCCAGCAGGCGGGCCTCTTCCTATGGCTACACCTTC
TRBV9	.	TRBJ1-1	.	CASSVYQQGEAFF	TGTGCCAGCAGCGTATATCAACAGGGAGAGGCTTTCTTT
TRBV9	.	TRBJ2-6	.	CASSPSGVRGANVLTF	TGTGCCAGCAGCCCGTCGGGGGTCAGAGGGGCCAACGTCCTGACTTTC
TRBV19	.	TRBJ1-2	.	CASSIGRGGHGYTF	TGTGCCAGTAGTATCGGTAGAGGAGGACATGGCTACACCTTC
TRBV24-1	.	TRBJ2-3	TRBD2	CATSDSGLAGHTDTQYF	TGTGCCACCAGTGATTCGGGACTAGCGGGCCACACAGATACGCAGTATTTT
TRBV19	.	TRBJ1-2	TRBD1	CASKVTGEYGYTF	TGTGCCAGTAAAGTGACAGGGGAGTATGGCTACACCTTC
TRBV5-5	.	TRBJ1-1	.	CATQGSMNTEAFF	TGTGCCACCCAGGGATCAATGAACACTGAAGCTTTCTTT
TRBV24-1	.	TRBJ2-1	TRBD2	CATSDGGANEQFF	TGTGCCACCAGTGACGGGGGGGCAAATGAGCAGTTCTTC
TRBV7-9	few	TRBJ1-2	TRBD1	CASSLRTGEVDYGYTF	TGTGCCAGCAGCTTGCGGACAGGCGAGGTGGACTATGGCTACACCTTC
TRBV4-1	.	TRBJ2-4	TRBD2	CASSQEGGGTKNIQYF	TGCGCCAGCAGCCAAGAGGGGGGAGGGACCAAAAACATTCAGTACTTC
TRBV5-1	.	TRBJ2-3	TRBD2	CASSLIAGTGADTQYF	TGCGCCAGCAGCCTGATAGCGGGTACGGGCGCAGATACGCAGTATTTT
TRBV5-1	.	TRBJ2-1	TRBD2	CASSLQTSGPYNEQFF	TGCGCCAGCAGCCTCCAGACTAGCGGGCCCTACAATGAGCAGTTCTTC
TRBV7-2	.	TRBJ1-2	TRBD1	CASSQGTESMGYTF	TGTGCCAGCAGCCAAGGGACAGAATCTATGGGCTACACCTTC
TRBV18	.	TRBJ1-2	TRBD1	CASSIDRGTNYGYTF	TGTGCCAGCTCAATAGACAGGGGGACTAACTATGGCTACACCTTC
TRBV10-3	few	TRBJ1-5	.	CAISESGNQPQHF	TGTGCCATCAGTGAGAGCGGAAATCAGCCCCAGCATTTT
TRBV5-1	.	TRBJ2-3	TRBD2	CASTQGLAGGRSTDTQYF	TGCGCCAGCACCCAGGGACTAGCGGGGGGGCGGAGCACAGATACGCAGTATTTT
TRBV5-1	.	TRBJ1-1	TRBD1	CASSSDRVNTEAFF	TGCGCCAGCAGCTCCGACAGGGTGAACACTGAAGCTTTCTTT
TRBV6-5	.	TRBJ1-2	TRBD1	CASSWGDRVVFTF	TGTGCCAGCAGTTGGGGAGACAGGGTCGTATTCACCTTC
TRBV11-2	.	TRBJ1-1	TRBD1	CASSFLGQGNEAFF	TGTGCCAGCAGCTTCCTGGGACAGGGTAATGAAGCTTTCTTT
TRBV12-3/TRBV12-4	.	TRBJ2-1	.	CASTPQGVGEQFF	TGTGCCAGCACCCCACAGGGAGTCGGTGAGCAGTTCTTC
TRBV24-1	.	TRBJ1-1	TRBD1	CATSDPKTGGGTEAFF	TGTGCCACCAGTGATCCTAAAACAGGGGGAGGCACTGAAGCTTTCTTT
TRBV3-1/TRBV3-2	.	TRBJ1-2	TRBD1	CASSLDRAGGYTF	TGTGCCAGCAGCCTGGACAGGGCCGGTGGCTACACCTTC
TRBV12-5	.	TRBJ1-1	.	CASGLSGFRNTEAFF	TGTGCTAGTGGACTTTCAGGCTTTAGGAACACTGAAGCTTTCTTT
TRBV5-4	.	TRBJ2-5	TRBD2	CASSASGGIQETQYF	TGTGCCAGCAGCGCGTCGGGGGGGATTCAAGAGACCCAGTACTTC
TRBV2	.	TRBJ2-5	TRBD2	CASTGLGLGQETQYF	TGTGCCAGCACAGGGTTGGGACTAGGGCAAGAGACCCAGTACTTC
TRBV6-5	.	TRBJ1-1	.	CASTVDARAEAFF	TGTGCCAGCACCGTAGACGCGAGGGCTGAAGCTTTCTTT
TRBV10-1	once	TRBJ2-5	TRBD1	CASSNSGTGLETQYF	TGCGCCAGCAGCAACTCCGGGACAGGGCTTGAGACCCAGTACTTC
TRBV9	.	TRBJ1-3	TRBD1	CASSVSAGTGSGNTIYF	TGTGCCAGCAGCGTCTCAGCCGGGACAGGCTCTGGAAACACCATATATTTT
TRBV6-6	.	TRBJ1-4	.	CASKGTNEKLFF	TGTGCCAGCAAGGGGACTAATGAAAAACTGTTTTTT
TRBV6-6	few	TRBJ1-6	.	CASSLRQGKSSYNSPLHF	TGTGCCAGCAGTCTCCGACAAGGAAAGAGCTCCTATAATTCACCCCTCCACTTT
TRBV5-1	.	TRBJ2-3	.	CASSLQALSTDTQYF	TGCGCCAGCAGCTTGCAGGCCCTTAGCACAGATACGCAGTATTTT